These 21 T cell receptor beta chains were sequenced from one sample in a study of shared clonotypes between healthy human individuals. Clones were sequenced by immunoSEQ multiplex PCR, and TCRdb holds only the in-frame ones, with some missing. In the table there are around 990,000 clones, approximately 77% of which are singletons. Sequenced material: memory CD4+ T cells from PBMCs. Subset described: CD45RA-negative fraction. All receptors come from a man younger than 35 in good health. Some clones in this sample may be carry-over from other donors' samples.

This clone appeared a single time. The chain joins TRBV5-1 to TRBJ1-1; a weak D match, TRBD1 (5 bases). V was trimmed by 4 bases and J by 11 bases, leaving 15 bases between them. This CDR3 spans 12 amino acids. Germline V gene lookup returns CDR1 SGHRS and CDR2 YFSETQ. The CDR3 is CASSRTGQEAFF. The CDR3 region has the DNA TGCGCCAGCAGCCGGACGGGGCAGGAGGCTTTCTTT.

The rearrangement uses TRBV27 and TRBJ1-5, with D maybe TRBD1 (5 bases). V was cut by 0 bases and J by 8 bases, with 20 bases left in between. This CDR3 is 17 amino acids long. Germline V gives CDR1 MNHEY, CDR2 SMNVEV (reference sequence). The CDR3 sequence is CASSLSATGTPWEPQHF. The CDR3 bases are TGTGCCAGCAGTTTATCCGCTACCGGGACGCCATGGGAGCCCCAGCATTTT.

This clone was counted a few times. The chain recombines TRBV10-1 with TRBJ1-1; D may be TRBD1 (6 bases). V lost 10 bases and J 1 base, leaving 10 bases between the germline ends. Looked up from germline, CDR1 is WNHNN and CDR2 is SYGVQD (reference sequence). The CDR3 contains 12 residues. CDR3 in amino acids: CATGARNTEAFF. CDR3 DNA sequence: TGCGCCACAGGGGCGAGGAACACTGAAGCTTTCTTT.

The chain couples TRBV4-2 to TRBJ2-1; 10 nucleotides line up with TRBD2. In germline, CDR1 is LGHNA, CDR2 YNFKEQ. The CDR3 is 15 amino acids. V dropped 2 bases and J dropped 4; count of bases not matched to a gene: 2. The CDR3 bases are TGTGCCAGCAGCCAATCGACTAGCGGGTACAATGAGCAGTTCTTC. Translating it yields CASSQSTSGYNEQFF.

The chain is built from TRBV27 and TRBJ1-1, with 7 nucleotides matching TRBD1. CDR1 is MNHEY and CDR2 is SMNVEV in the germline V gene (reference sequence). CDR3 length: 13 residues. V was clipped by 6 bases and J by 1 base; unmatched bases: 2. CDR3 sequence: CASRRTGNTEAFF. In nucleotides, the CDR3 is TGTGCCAGCAGACGGACAGGGAACACTGAAGCTTTCTTT.

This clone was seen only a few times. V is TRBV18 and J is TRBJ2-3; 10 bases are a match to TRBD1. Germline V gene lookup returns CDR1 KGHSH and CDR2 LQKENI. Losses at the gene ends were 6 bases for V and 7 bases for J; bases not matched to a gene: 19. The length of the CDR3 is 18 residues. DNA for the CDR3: TGTGCCAGCTCGTCCCAGGGCCTGACAGGGGGCGACTTCAATACGCAGTATTTT. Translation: CASSSQGLTGGDFNTQYF.

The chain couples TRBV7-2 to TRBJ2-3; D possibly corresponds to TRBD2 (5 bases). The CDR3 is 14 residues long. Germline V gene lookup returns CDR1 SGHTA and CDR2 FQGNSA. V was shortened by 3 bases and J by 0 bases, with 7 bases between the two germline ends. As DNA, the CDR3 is TGTGCCAGCAGCTTGCGGGCTAGCACAGATACGCAGTATTTT. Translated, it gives CASSLRASTDTQYF.

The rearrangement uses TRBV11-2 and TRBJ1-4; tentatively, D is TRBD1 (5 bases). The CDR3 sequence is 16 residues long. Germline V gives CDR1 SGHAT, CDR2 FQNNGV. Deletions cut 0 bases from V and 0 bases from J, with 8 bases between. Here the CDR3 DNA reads TGTGCCAGCAGCTTAGATACAGGTGCAACTAATGAAAAACTGTTTTTT. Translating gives CASSLDTGATNEKLFF.

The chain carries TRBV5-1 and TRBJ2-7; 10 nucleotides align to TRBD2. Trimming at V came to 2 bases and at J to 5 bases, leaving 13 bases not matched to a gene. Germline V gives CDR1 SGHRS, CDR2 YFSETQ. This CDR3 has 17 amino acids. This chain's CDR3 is CASSFLSSGRGRNEQYF. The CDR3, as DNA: TGCGCCAGCAGCTTTCTCTCTAGCGGGAGAGGGCGTAACGAGCAGTACTTC.

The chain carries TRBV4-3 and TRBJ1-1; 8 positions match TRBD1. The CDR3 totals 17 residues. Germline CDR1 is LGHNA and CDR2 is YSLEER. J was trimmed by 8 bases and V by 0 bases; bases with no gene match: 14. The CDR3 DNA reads TGCGCCAGCAGCCAAGACCTCGCGGGTCAACAGGGGGGGGAAGCTTTCTTT. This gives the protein CASSQDLAGQQGGEAFF.

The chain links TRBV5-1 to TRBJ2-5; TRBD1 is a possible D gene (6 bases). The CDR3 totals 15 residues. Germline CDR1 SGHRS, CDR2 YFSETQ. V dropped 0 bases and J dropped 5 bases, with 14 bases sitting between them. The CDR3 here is CASSLGGRTGETQYF. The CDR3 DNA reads TGCGCCAGCAGCTTGGGGGGGCGCACGGGTGAGACCCAGTACTTC.

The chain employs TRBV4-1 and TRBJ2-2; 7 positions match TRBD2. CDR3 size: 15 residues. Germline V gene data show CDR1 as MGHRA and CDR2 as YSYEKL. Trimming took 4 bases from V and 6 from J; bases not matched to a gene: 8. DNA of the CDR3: TGCGCCAGCAGCCCTGGGAGGGGCAACGCCGGGGAGCTGTTTTTT. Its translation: CASSPGRGNAGELFF.

This CDR3 is CSVDAGQGSLETQYF. CDR3 nucleotides: TGCAGCGTTGATGCGGGGCAGGGCTCTTTAGAGACCCAGTACTTC. The V call is TRBV29-1, the J call TRBJ2-5; a possible D gene is TRBD2 (6 bases). The V gene lost 3 bases and the J gene lost 4 bases, with 18 bases spanning the gap. The CDR3 is 15 amino acids. The V gene's germline CDR1 is SQVTM and CDR2 ANQGSEA.

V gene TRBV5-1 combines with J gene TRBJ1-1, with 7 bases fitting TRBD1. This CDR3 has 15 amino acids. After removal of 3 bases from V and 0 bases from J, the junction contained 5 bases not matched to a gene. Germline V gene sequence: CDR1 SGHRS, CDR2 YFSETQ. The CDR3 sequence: CASSSETGMNTEAFF. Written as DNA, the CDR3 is TGCGCCAGCAGCTCCGAGACAGGGATGAACACTGAAGCTTTCTTT.

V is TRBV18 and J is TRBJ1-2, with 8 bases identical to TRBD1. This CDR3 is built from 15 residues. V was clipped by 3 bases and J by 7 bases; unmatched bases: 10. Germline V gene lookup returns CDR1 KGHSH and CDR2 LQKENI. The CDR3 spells CASSPSGTGSGGYTF. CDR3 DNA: TGTGCCAGCTCACCCTCAGGGACAGGCTCCGGTGGCTACACCTTC.

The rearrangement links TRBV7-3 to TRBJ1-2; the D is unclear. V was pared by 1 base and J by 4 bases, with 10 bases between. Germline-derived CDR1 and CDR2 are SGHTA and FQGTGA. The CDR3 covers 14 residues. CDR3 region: CASSLNREGYGYTF. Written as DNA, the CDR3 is TGTGCCAGCAGCTTAAATAGAGAAGGCTATGGCTACACCTTC.

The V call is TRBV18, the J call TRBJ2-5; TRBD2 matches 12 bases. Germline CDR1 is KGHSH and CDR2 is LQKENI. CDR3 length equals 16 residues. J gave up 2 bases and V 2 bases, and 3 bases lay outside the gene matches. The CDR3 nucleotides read TGTGCCAGCTCACCATGGACTAGCGGGGCACAAGAGACCCAGTACTTC. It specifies CASSPWTSGAQETQYF.

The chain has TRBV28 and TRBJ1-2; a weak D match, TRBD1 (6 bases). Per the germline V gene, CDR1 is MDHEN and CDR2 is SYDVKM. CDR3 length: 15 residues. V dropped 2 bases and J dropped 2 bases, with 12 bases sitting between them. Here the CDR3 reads CASSLGGGVNYGYTF. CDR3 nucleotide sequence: TGTGCCAGCAGTTTAGGGGGGGGCGTGAACTATGGCTACACCTTC.

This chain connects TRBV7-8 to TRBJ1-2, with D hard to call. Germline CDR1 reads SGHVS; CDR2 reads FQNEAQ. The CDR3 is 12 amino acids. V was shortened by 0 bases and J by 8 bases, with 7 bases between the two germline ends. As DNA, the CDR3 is TGTGCCAGCAGCTTAGCTGGGAGCGGCTACACCTTC. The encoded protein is CASSLAGSGYTF.

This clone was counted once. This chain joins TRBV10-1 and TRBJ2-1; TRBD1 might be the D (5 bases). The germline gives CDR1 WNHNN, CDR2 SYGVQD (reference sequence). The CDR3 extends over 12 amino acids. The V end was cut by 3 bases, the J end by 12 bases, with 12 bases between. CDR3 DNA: TGCGCCAGCAGTGAAAATCAGGGTGGGCAGTTCTTC. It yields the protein CASSENQGGQFF.

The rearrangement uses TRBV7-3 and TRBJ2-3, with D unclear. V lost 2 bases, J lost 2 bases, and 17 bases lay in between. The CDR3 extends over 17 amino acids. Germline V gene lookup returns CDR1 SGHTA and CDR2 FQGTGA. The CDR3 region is CASSLAGSTLFTDTQYF. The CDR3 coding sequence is TGTGCCAGCAGCTTAGCCGGGTCCACATTATTCACAGATACGCAGTATTTT. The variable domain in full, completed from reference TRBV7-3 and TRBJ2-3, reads GAGVSQTPSNKVTEKGKYVELRCDPISGHTALYWYRQSLGQGPEFLIYFQGTGAADDSGLPNDRFFAVRPEGSVSTLKIQRTERGDSAVYLCASSLAGSTLFTDTQYFGPGTRLTVL.